This T cell receptor beta chain was sequenced during a study of cytomegalovirus exposure and HLA in healthy donors. 60 Vbeta and 13 Jbeta primers were used in PCR. Only in-frame clones appear in the TCRdb table, and some are missing; sequencing was by immunoSEQ multiplex PCR. The table has about 160,000 clones, roughly four fifths seen once; the top ten hold 1.5% to 1.7%. The CDR3 consists of 13 residues. Trimming left V 6 bases short and J 7 bases short, with 13 bases between. Germline-derived CDR1 and CDR2 are KGHSH and LQKENI. Overall study findings and caveats: Donors belonging to an Asian-associated ancestry cluster reportedly showed fewer N-insertions in productive TCRs than the roughly 670-donor mean, according to what a later analysis found. Later analysis showed TCR association rates varying by HLA locus, highest for DRB1 and lowest for HLA-C. CMV serostatus was the sole immune exposure information available. As a later analysis showed, a missense DCLRE1C variant was linked to trimming of TCR beta V- and J-genes.

Remarks on this clone: Its antigen remains unidentified.

The rearrangement uses TRBV18 and TRBJ2-1; TRBD2 might be the D (6 bases). The source material was PBMCs. The sequence derives from a man aged 40-55 years in good health and CMV-seronegative. The CDR3 nucleotides are TGTGCCAGCTCCCCGACGGGGGAAAATGAGCAGTTCTTC. Its protein is CASSPTGENEQFF. Combining the CDR3 with reference TRBV18 and TRBJ2-1 gives the whole variable domain NAGVMQNPRHLVRRRGQEARLRCSPMKGHSHVYWYRQLPEEGLKFMVYLQKENIIDESGMPKERFSAEFPKEGPSILRIQQVVRGDSAAYFCASSPTGENEQFFGPGTRLTVL.